This T cell receptor beta chain was documented in a study of molecular identifiers for immune sequencing clone quantification. Bulk TCR libraries used previously described methods and listed TCR primers. TCRdb redid the calling of the PCR reads with MiXCR, one entry per CDR3 protein. Here the sample spans around 40,000 distinct CDR3 sequences, around 21% being singletons. Investigators produced naive CD8 libraries from about 20,000 to 1,000,000 sorted cells, drawing on 10%, 30% or 50% RNA. This CDR3 comprises 19 residues. Per the germline V gene, CDR1 is SNHLY and CDR2 is FYNNEI. The ends lost 6 bases at V and 5 bases at J; junction bases unmatched: 19. This clonotype was detected many times.

Sequenced sample: naive CD8+ T cells from blood, with Jurkat cell RNA spiked in. The subset: FACS-sorted CD8+CD4-CCR7+CD45RA+ naive T cells. The rearrangement joins TRBV2 to TRBJ2-5; 12 bases line up with TRBD2. This TCR derives from a human donor in good health. Some libraries in this study had Jurkat cell RNA spiked in. The CDR3 DNA reads as TGTGCCAGCAGCGAGCCGAGCTTGGGGCTAGCGGGAGGGCCGGAGACCCAGTACTTC. It encodes CASSEPSLGLAGGPETQYF.